This T cell receptor (beta chain) is drawn from a study of human T cells and chemical hapten exposure listed by TCRdb under 2021. Regarding the research as a whole: For sensitization, 2% DPC in acetone was applied to an approximately 2 cm by approximately 2 cm area of upper inner arm skin. Weekly therapeutic DPC doses were additionally applied to the scalp of patients throughout the roughly 23-week study period. Patch testing was performed on the upper back with Finn chambers containing 0.01% DPC, and the patch tests were scored after 6 days according to International Contact Dermatitis Research Group standards. The patient cohort, mostly female, included alopecia areata with under or over 50% scalp involvement, alopecia totalis and alopecia universalis. Libraries were pooled for sequencing, and variation in per-sample TCR yields was attributed mainly to small differences in library volumes within the pool. Peripheral blood TCR repertoire changes were tracked in vivo in alopecia patients during primary and secondary sensitization to the hapten diphenylcyclopropenone (DPC). Blood was sampled from patients pre-sensitization (week 0) and at 2, 6 and about 24 weeks after DPC sensitization. Blood for TCR sequencing was provided by twenty-nine alopecia patients at one to four time points (pre-sensitization, 2, 6 and 24 weeks). What the study reported, not specific to this receptor: Significantly more large CDR3 similarity clusters were formed by expanded TCRs than by pre-sensitization or healthy control sets, consistent with antigen-driven responses. Patch test score correlated positively with the number of PT1 expanded TCRs, reaching significance at thresholds 8, 16 and 32 but not at 4. DPC sensitization did not change the number of TCRs with a frequency above 1 in 1000, and there was no evidence of changes in global repertoire structure. Alopecia, a presumed autoimmune disease, was present in all patients, so the immune response of the patients might differ from that of healthy individuals. Repeated subsampling changed both the strength of the expansion versus patch-test correlation and the threshold at which the correlation became significant.

Preparation of the library involved RACE. The instrument given in TCRdb is NextSeq 500. During library preparation, unique molecular identifiers were attached to individual cDNA molecules so that TCRs could be counted quantitatively and reproducibly. Both TCR alpha and TCR beta chains were sequenced from each blood RNA sample. The published analysis was carried out like this. Samples had a median of approximately 93,000 TCRs, with a range from roughly 23,224 to 750,000. V, J and CDR3 annotation of the TCR reads was performed with the Decombinator software suite. Every sample was subsampled to the same number of TCRs (28,000) for the PS versus PT1 abundance plots. Expanded TCRs were defined as absent before sensitization and observed at least eight times at the 2-week time point. TCRdb took the public reads, trimmed them with fastp at Q25, ran MiXCR for clone calling and kept in-frame beta chains. Rows are combined by CDR3 protein, so each entry shows the most common genes and DNA. These V and J calls originate from TCRdb's pipeline instead of the authors' own analysis. The sample includes more than 80,000 distinct CDR3 sequences, with 10% observed a single time. Jointly, the top ten make up approximately 5% of the sample.

This clonotype was seen at least ten times. What this receptor recognizes is not known. No clone much larger than this one lies a single base away; base qualities are absent. The time point label for this specimen denotes: patch test 2, 6 weeks after DPC sensitization. The treatment or condition label here, explained by the study, means: therapeutic diphenylcyclopropenone sensitization with weekly scalp DPC. At every patch-test visit, the blood draw took place before the patch test was put on. Patients were considered eligible if aged 18 to 70, diagnosed with alopecia and deemed suitable for DPC therapy, and patients were excluded if pregnant. Total RNA was isolated from unfractionated whole blood collected in Tempus Blood RNA tubes. The germline V gene encodes CDR1 SGHVS and CDR2 FNYEAQ. The junction carries 15 bases between V and J, which are trimmed by 0 bases and 4 bases respectively. The CDR3 holds 16 amino acids from the cysteine to the phenylalanine. Only the CDR3 region is kept as DNA, spanning 48 bases read in frame from base 1.

This TCR was sampled from a woman aged 45 to 65 with alopecia areata. Some clones in this sample may be carry-over from other donors' samples. The rearrangement combines TRBV7-6 with TRBJ1-1, with the identity of the D gene unclear. The specimen was whole blood, collected in connection with sensitization to the hapten diphenylcyclopropenone (DPC). The encoded CDR3 is CASSLAHGGTFTEAFF. DNA sequence: TGTGCCAGCAGCTTAGCGCACGGTGGAACGTTCACTGAAGCTTTCTTT.